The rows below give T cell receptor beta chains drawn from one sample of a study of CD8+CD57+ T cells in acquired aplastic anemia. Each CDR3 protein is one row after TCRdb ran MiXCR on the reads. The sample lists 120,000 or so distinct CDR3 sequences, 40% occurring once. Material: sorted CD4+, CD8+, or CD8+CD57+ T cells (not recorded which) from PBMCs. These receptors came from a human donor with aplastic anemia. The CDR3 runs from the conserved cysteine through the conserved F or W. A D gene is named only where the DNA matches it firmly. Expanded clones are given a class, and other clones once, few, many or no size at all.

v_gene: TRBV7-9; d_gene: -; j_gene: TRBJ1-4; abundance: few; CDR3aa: CASGLLQGEKLFF; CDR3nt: TGCGCCAGCGGCCTATTACAAGGTGAAAAACTGTTTTTT
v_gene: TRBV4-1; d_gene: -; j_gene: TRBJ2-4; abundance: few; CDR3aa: CASSSGKNIQYF; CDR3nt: TGCGCCAGCAGCTCGGGGAAAAACATTCAGTACTTC
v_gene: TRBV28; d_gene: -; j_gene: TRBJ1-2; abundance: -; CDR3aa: CASSWDLERGGYTF; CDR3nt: TGTGCCAGCAGTTGGGACCTTGAGAGAGGAGGCTACACCTTC
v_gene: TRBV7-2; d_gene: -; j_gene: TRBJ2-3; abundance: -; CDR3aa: CASSTSTSTDTQYF; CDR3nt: TGTGCCAGCAGCACCTCCACTAGCACAGATACGCAGTATTTT
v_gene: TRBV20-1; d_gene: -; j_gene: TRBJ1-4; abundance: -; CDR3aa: CSAYGTNEKLFF; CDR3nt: TGCAGTGCCTATGGTACTAATGAAAAACTGTTTTTT
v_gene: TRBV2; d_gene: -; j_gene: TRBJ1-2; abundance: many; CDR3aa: CASSDHRTKDNYGYTF; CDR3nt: TGTGCCAGCAGTGATCACAGGACGAAAGATAACTATGGCTACACCTTC
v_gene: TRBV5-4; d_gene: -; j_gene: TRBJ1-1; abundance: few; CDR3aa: CASSLRGISTEAFF; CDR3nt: TGTGCCAGCAGCCTCAGGGGCATCAGCACTGAAGCTTTCTTT
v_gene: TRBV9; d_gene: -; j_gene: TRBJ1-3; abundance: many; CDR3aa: CASSPKKGEPGNTIYF; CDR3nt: TGTGCCAGCAGCCCAAAAAAGGGGGAACCTGGAAACACCATATATTTT
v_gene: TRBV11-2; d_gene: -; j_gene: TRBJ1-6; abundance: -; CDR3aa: CASSLQGSLLNSPLHF; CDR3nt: TGTGCCAGCAGCTTACAGGGGTCCCTGCTAAATTCACCCCTCCACTTT
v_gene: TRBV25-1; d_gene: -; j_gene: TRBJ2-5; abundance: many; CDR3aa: CASSDVETQYF; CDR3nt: TGTGCCAGCAGTGACGTGGAGACCCAGTACTTC
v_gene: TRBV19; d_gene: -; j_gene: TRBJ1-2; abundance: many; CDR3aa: CASRDIGFGGYTF; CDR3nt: TGTGCCAGCAGGGACATCGGTTTCGGGGGCTACACCTTC
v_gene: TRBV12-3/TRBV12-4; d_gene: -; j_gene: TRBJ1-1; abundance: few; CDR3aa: CASGRRAEAFF; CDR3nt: TGTGCCAGCGGAAGACGAGCTGAAGCTTTCTTT
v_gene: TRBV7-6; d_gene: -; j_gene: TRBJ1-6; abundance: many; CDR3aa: CASSLAPRSSYNSPLHF; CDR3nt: TGTGCCAGCAGCTTAGCCCCAAGGAGCTCCTATAATTCACCCCTCCACTTT
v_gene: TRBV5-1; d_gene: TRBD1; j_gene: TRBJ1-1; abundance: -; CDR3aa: CASSGGGTGYTEAFF; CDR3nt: TGCGCCAGCAGCGGGGGGGGGACAGGTTACACTGAAGCTTTCTTT
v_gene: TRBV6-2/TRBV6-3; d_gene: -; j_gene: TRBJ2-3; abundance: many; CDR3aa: CASSRPWDTQYF; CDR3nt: TGTGCCAGCAGCCGACCGTGGGATACGCAGTATTTT
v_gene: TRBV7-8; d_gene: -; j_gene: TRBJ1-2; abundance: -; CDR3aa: CASSEAPKNYGYTF; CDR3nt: TGTGCCAGCAGTGAAGCGCCGAAAAACTATGGCTACACCTTC